This is a list of T cell receptor beta chains from one sample in a study of cytomegalovirus exposure and HLA in healthy donors. Profiling relied on immunoSEQ multiplex PCR, and the TCRdb table lists in-frame clones only, not all of them. The table records tens of thousands of clones, around 80% of them present only once. The specimen was PBMCs. The receptors shown here come from a man aged 40-55 years in good health and CMV-seronegative. CDR3s include the opening cysteine and the closing phenylalanine or tryptophan. Each record gives: V gene, clone size, D gene, J gene, CDR3 length, CDR3 DNA, CDR3 protein. A D gene is named only where the DNA matches it firmly. Some rows mark clone size as missing; the rest say once, few, many or name a class of expanded clone.

>TRBV7-9|NA|NA|TRBJ2-7|15
TGTGCCAGCAGCGTTGGGTCGGGAGCAGGCTACGAGCAGTACTTC
CASSVGSGAGYEQYF
>TRBV2|NA|TRBD1|TRBJ1-2|15
TGTGCCAGCAGTGACCAAGTTATAGGGACAGTAGGCTACACCTTC
CASSDQVIGTVGYTF
>TRBV19|NA|NA|TRBJ2-1|13
TGTGCCAGTAAGCGCGTAGCGGACAATGAGCAGTTCTTC
CASKRVADNEQFF
>TRBV7-2|NA|NA|TRBJ2-1|15
TGTGCCAGCAGCTTGGGGCAGTTCGGCAACAATGAGCAGTTCTTC
CASSLGQFGNNEQFF
>TRBV19|NA|NA|TRBJ1-1|13
TGTGCCAGTAGTAGAGCGGGGTACACTGAAGCTTTCTTT
CASSRAGYTEAFF
>TRBV2|NA|NA|TRBJ2-5|11
TGTGCCAGCAGTCCTCAAGAGACCCAGTACTTC
CASSPQETQYF
>TRBV2|NA|NA|TRBJ2-6|16
TGTGCCAGCAGAGCTGACAGGTACTCTGGGGCCAACGTCCTGACTTTC
CASRADRYSGANVLTF
>TRBV4-1|NA|TRBD2|TRBJ2-5|15
TGCGCCAGCAGCCAACGATCGGGGGGTAAGGAGACCCAGTACTTC
CASSQRSGGKETQYF
>TRBV4-1|NA|TRBD2|TRBJ2-5|17
TGCGCCAGCAGCCAAGAGGGGAGCGGGAGGGCCGGGGAGACCCAGTACTTC
CASSQEGSGRAGETQYF
>TRBV6-1|NA|NA|TRBJ2-5|15
TGTGCCAGCAGTCACGGGGCGGGAACCCAAGAGACCCAGTACTTC
CASSHGAGTQETQYF
>TRBV7-8|NA|TRBD1|TRBJ1-5|16
TGTGCCAGCAGCAGAACCGGGACAGGGTTCGTTCAGCCCCAGCATTTT
CASSRTGTGFVQPQHF
>TRBV15|NA|TRBD1|TRBJ2-1|17
TGTGCCACCAGCAGAGATGGGACAGGGGGAAGAGGCAATGAGCAGTTCTTC
CATSRDGTGGRGNEQFF
>TRBV6-5|few|NA|TRBJ2-2|12
TGTGCCAGCAGCCGTTTCACCGGGGAGCTGTTTTTT
CASSRFTGELFF
>TRBV18|NA|NA|TRBJ1-1|13
TGTGCCAGCTCAGCCGACAGGAACACTGAAGCTTTCTTT
CASSADRNTEAFF
>TRBV6-5|NA|TRBD1|TRBJ2-7|14
TGTGCCAGCAGTTGGGACAGCGGCTCCTACGAGCAGTACTTC
CASSWDSGSYEQYF
>TRBV18|NA|NA|TRBJ1-2|17
TGTGCCAGCTCACCCCGGGACACCCGAGGGGATAACTATGGCTACACCTTC
CASSPRDTRGDNYGYTF
>TRBV2|few|TRBD2|TRBJ2-5|16
TGTGCCAGCAGGTTAACTAGCGGGAGTGTGCAAGAGACCCAGTACTTC
CASRLTSGSVQETQYF
>TRBV7-2|NA|NA|TRBJ1-1|13
TGTGCCAGCAGCTTAGAGAGGAACACTGAAGCTTTCTTT
CASSLERNTEAFF
>TRBV7-8|few|NA|TRBJ1-5|15
TGTGCCAGCAGCCAGGCAGGGAATAGCAATCAGCCCCAGCATTTT
CASSQAGNSNQPQHF
>TRBV5-4|once|NA|TRBJ2-2|13
TGTGCCAGCAGCTTGTGGGCCACAAACGAGCTGTTTTTT
CASSLWATNELFF
>TRBV19|NA|NA|TRBJ2-7|11
TGTGCCAGTAGTATAGAGCAGGGGAAGTACTTC
CASSIEQGKYF
>TRBV5-1|NA|NA|TRBJ1-6|15
TGCGCCAGCAGCTTGGAGAGGGCACACTCGTCACCCCTCCACTTT
CASSLERAHSSPLHF
>TRBV7-8|NA|NA|TRBJ2-7|14
TGTGCCAGCAGCCCACGACAGTCTAGCTACGAGCAGTACTTC
CASSPRQSSYEQYF
>TRBV6-4|NA|TRBD2|TRBJ2-3|17
TGTGCCAGCAGTGACACAGCGGGAGGGCCCGGGACAGATACGCAGTATTTT
CASSDTAGGPGTDTQYF
>TRBV5-3|few|TRBD1|TRBJ1-2|14
TGTGCCAGAAGCCATCGACAGGGAAACTATGGCTACACCTTC
CARSHRQGNYGYTF
>TRBV7-9|NA|NA|TRBJ2-6|14
TGTGCCAGCACCCCCCCTTCTGGGGCCAACGTCCTGACTTTC
CASTPPSGANVLTF
>TRBV29-1|NA|TRBD2|TRBJ2-1|17
TGCAGCGCCGGACTAGCGGGAGGCTTTGGCTCCTACAATGAGCAGTTCTTC
CSAGLAGGFGSYNEQFF
>TRBV9|NA|NA|TRBJ1-6|15
TGTGCCAGCAGCCCCCACGGGCAGGGGAATTCACCCCTCCACTTT
CASSPHGQGNSPLHF
>TRBV27|NA|TRBD2|TRBJ2-5|16
TGTGCCAGCAGTTTCGCCACCGGGACTAGCGGGGTCACCCAGTACTTC
CASSFATGTSGVTQYF
>TRBV5-6|NA|NA|TRBJ2-7|13
TGTGCCAGCAGCCCCGGAGGTCGCTACGAGCAGTACTTC
CASSPGGRYEQYF
>TRBV2|NA|NA|TRBJ2-1|15
TGTGCCAGCGCCTGGGAGGTGATTGCTCGTAATGAGCAGTTCTTC
CASAWEVIARNEQFF
>TRBV5-4|once|NA|TRBJ2-7|13
TGTGCCAGCAGCTTCGCCCCAGCCTACGAGCAGTACTTC
CASSFAPAYEQYF
>TRBV11-2|NA|NA|TRBJ1-1|14
TGTGCCAGCAGCTTCGGGGGGTCGGGAACTGAAGCTTTCTTT
CASSFGGSGTEAFF
>TRBV6-5|NA|NA|TRBJ1-4|14
TGTGCCAGCAGGGAGACAGTCACTAATGAAAAACTGTTTTTT
CASRETVTNEKLFF
>TRBV10-3|NA|TRBD1|TRBJ2-3|17
TGTGCCATCAGTGAGTCCAGACAGGGGGCTTTTGGGGGGACGCAGTATTTT
CAISESRQGAFGGTQYF
>TRBV6-5|few|NA|TRBJ1-5|15
TGTGCCAGCAGCCCGAGTGGCAGGGTCAATCAGCCCCAGCATTTT
CASSPSGRVNQPQHF
>TRBV2|NA|NA|TRBJ1-2|13
TGTGCCAGCAACGGGGGGGGTACTATGGGCTACACCTTC
CASNGGGTMGYTF
>TRBV7-9|NA|TRBD1|TRBJ2-7|13
TGTGCCAGCAGCCCGACAGGGGCGGGAGAGCAGTACTTC
CASSPTGAGEQYF
>TRBV19|NA|TRBD1|TRBJ1-2|14
TGTGCCAGTAGTATGGACAGGACCATGAGGGGCTACACCTTC
CASSMDRTMRGYTF
>TRBV27|NA|TRBD2|TRBJ2-7|14
TGTGCCAGCGCCCCAGCGGGGGGACCCTACGAGCAGTACTTC
CASAPAGGPYEQYF
>TRBV9|NA|TRBD1|TRBJ2-7|14
TGTGCCAGCAGCGCCCGGGACAGCTCCTACGAGCAGTACTTC
CASSARDSSYEQYF